This is a list of T cell receptor beta chains from one sample in a study of cytomegalovirus exposure and HLA in healthy donors. TCRdb's copy holds only in-frame clones and misses some; the assay was immunoSEQ multiplex PCR. The sample lists 120,000 to 150,000 clones, about 64% occurring once. Material for sequencing was PBMCs. The receptors stem from a man in his sixties in good health and CMV-seronegative. CDR3s include the opening cysteine and the closing phenylalanine or tryptophan. D genes are given only for firm matches. Expanded clones get a size class; other rows say once, few or many, or leave the size out.

V: TRBV29-1
J: TRBJ2-1
D: TRBD2
size: .
CDR3: CSVVAGTSAEQFF
DNA: TGCAGCGTGGTCGCCGGGACTAGCGCCGAGCAGTTCTTC

V: TRBV7-9
J: TRBJ2-7
D: .
size: .
CDR3: CASSSSQAPEQYF
DNA: TGTGCCAGCAGCTCGTCTCAAGCCCCGGAGCAGTACTTC

V: TRBV7-3
J: TRBJ2-2
D: TRBD2
size: .
CDR3: CASSLLPSGPPNTGELFF
DNA: TGTGCCAGCAGCTTACTCCCTAGCGGGCCTCCGAACACCGGGGAGCTGTTTTTT

V: TRBV19
J: TRBJ1-3
D: .
size: few
CDR3: CASSITARPLSGNTIYF
DNA: TGTGCCAGTAGTATCACCGCCAGGCCCCTCTCTGGAAACACCATATATTTT

V: TRBV7-2
J: TRBJ1-5
D: .
size: .
CDR3: CASSDRISGQPQHF
DNA: TGTGCCAGCAGCGATAGGATTTCGGGTCAGCCCCAGCATTTT

V: TRBV18
J: TRBJ1-2
D: .
size: .
CDR3: CASSPTSNRRGGNTYGYTF
DNA: TGTGCCAGCTCACCAACCAGTAACCGGCGGGGGGGCAATACCTATGGCTACACCTTC

V: TRBV19
J: TRBJ2-7
D: TRBD1
size: .
CDR3: CASQGAGYEQYF
DNA: TGTGCCAGCCAGGGGGCAGGCTACGAGCAGTACTTC

V: TRBV7-2
J: TRBJ2-3
D: .
size: few
CDR3: CASSPRGSEIDTQYF
DNA: TGTGCCAGCAGCCCGAGGGGGTCGGAAATAGATACGCAGTATTTT

V: TRBV6-5
J: TRBJ1-1
D: TRBD1
size: .
CDR3: CASSYRGLNTEAFF
DNA: TGTGCCAGCAGTTACAGGGGGCTAAATACTGAAGCTTTCTTT

V: TRBV2
J: TRBJ2-3
D: TRBD2
size: .
CDR3: CASSLAGGGRDTQYF
DNA: TGTGCCAGCAGTTTAGCGGGAGGGGGCCGGGATACGCAGTATTTT

V: TRBV5-1
J: TRBJ1-3
D: .
size: .
CDR3: CASSLAGINSGNTIYF
DNA: TGCGCCAGCAGCTTGGCAGGGATAAACTCTGGAAACACCATATATTTT

V: TRBV5-6
J: TRBJ2-1
D: TRBD2
size: .
CDR3: CASKGELAEYNEQFF
DNA: TGTGCCAGCAAAGGGGAACTAGCGGAATACAATGAGCAGTTCTTC

V: TRBV28
J: TRBJ2-5
D: TRBD1
size: .
CDR3: CASSLRPGGDSETQYF
DNA: TGTGCCAGCAGTTTACGGCCAGGGGGCGATTCTGAGACCCAGTACTTC

V: TRBV30
J: TRBJ2-7
D: .
size: .
CDR3: CAWRLRVGDLKF
DNA: TGTGCCTGGAGGTTAAGGGTGGGAGACCTCAAATTC

V: TRBV5-1
J: TRBJ2-1
D: TRBD2
size: few
CDR3: CASSLAASGYNEQFF
DNA: TGCGCCAGCAGCTTGGCGGCTAGCGGGTACAATGAGCAGTTCTTC

V: TRBV5-1
J: TRBJ2-2
D: TRBD2
size: few
CDR3: CASSRGLAGANTGELFF
DNA: TGCGCCAGCAGCCGTGGACTAGCGGGGGCGAACACCGGGGAGCTGTTTTTT

V: TRBV10-3
J: TRBJ2-2
D: TRBD1
size: .
CDR3: CAISGDRESIGELFF
DNA: TGTGCCATCAGTGGGGACAGGGAAAGCATCGGGGAGCTGTTTTTT

V: TRBV7-9
J: TRBJ1-1
D: .
size: once
CDR3: CASSVLRGGEENTEAFF
DNA: TGTGCCAGCAGCGTCCTAAGGGGGGGCGAGGAGAACACTGAAGCTTTCTTT

V: TRBV9
J: TRBJ1-1
D: .
size: .
CDR3: CASSLEKIDTEAFF
DNA: TGTGCCAGCAGCCTGGAGAAAATCGACACTGAAGCTTTCTTT

V: TRBV4-1
J: TRBJ2-1
D: TRBD2
size: .
CDR3: CASSQDSGGSYNEQFF
DNA: TGCGCCAGCAGCCAAGATAGCGGGGGGTCCTACAATGAGCAGTTCTTC

V: TRBV6-6
J: TRBJ1-2
D: .
size: .
CDR3: CASSYSGDTGSGYTF
DNA: TGTGCCAGCAGTTACTCGGGTGACACAGGGAGTGGCTACACCTTC

V: TRBV5-4
J: TRBJ1-1
D: TRBD1
size: .
CDR3: CASSTPGQGNTEAFF
DNA: TGTGCCAGCAGCACGCCGGGACAGGGGAACACTGAAGCTTTCTTT

V: TRBV29-1
J: TRBJ2-7
D: TRBD2
size: .
CDR3: CSVEVQLAGYEQYF
DNA: TGCAGCGTTGAAGTTCAGCTAGCGGGCTACGAGCAGTACTTC

V: TRBV5-1
J: TRBJ2-7
D: TRBD2
size: .
CDR3: CASRSGVAGVYEQYF
DNA: TGCGCCAGCAGGAGTGGAGTAGCGGGAGTCTACGAGCAGTACTTC

V: TRBV19
J: TRBJ1-2
D: TRBD1
size: few
CDR3: CASSNGQGGMLDGYTF
DNA: TGTGCCAGTAGTAATGGACAGGGGGGGATGTTGGACGGCTACACCTTC

V: TRBV5-4
J: TRBJ2-7
D: TRBD1
size: once
CDR3: CASSLLGGAEREQYF
DNA: TGTGCCAGCAGCTTGCTAGGGGGCGCGGAGAGGGAGCAGTACTTC

V: TRBV5-1
J: TRBJ2-7
D: .
size: .
CDR3: CASSPVERATYEQYF
DNA: TGCGCCAGCAGCCCGGTTGAGCGGGCTACCTACGAGCAGTACTTC

V: TRBV6-5
J: TRBJ2-7
D: .
size: .
CDR3: CASSYFLSSGQEQYF
DNA: TGTGCCAGCAGTTACTTCCTCTCTTCAGGGCAGGAGCAGTACTTC

V: TRBV2
J: TRBJ1-1
D: .
size: once
CDR3: CASRGGLGTEAFF
DNA: TGTGCCAGCAGGGGGGGGTTAGGGACTGAAGCTTTCTTT

V: TRBV19
J: TRBJ1-5
D: .
size: .
CDR3: CASSYREPNQPQHF
DNA: TGTGCCAGTAGTTACAGGGAACCCAATCAGCCCCAGCATTTT

V: TRBV9
J: TRBJ1-1
D: .
size: .
CDR3: CASSVGGDTEAFF
DNA: TGTGCCAGCAGCGTAGGGGGGGACACTGAAGCTTTCTTT

V: TRBV5-4
J: TRBJ1-4
D: .
size: .
CDR3: CASSPGSSTNEKLFF
DNA: TGTGCCAGCAGCCCGGGGAGTTCAACTAATGAAAAACTGTTTTTT

V: TRBV7-2
J: TRBJ2-5
D: .
size: .
CDR3: CASSLASIQETQYF
DNA: TGTGCCAGCAGCTTAGCTAGCATTCAAGAGACCCAGTACTTC

V: TRBV29-1
J: TRBJ1-1
D: .
size: .
CDR3: CSGSDSTEAFF
DNA: TGCAGCGGAAGCGACAGCACTGAAGCTTTCTTT

V: TRBV7-6
J: TRBJ1-1
D: TRBD1
size: .
CDR3: CASSLVSGGNTEAFF
DNA: TGTGCCAGCAGCTTAGTGTCAGGGGGGAACACTGAAGCTTTCTTT

V: TRBV5-4
J: TRBJ2-1
D: .
size: .
CDR3: CASNLEGDFEQFF
DNA: TGTGCCAGCAACTTGGAGGGAGACTTTGAGCAGTTCTTC

V: TRBV11-2
J: TRBJ1-1
D: .
size: .
CDR3: CASSLGSGTEAFF
DNA: TGTGCCAGCAGCTTAGGTTCAGGGACTGAAGCTTTCTTT

V: TRBV19
J: TRBJ1-1
D: .
size: .
CDR3: CASSKSGFQSEAFF
DNA: TGTGCCAGTAGTAAATCAGGGTTTCAGTCTGAAGCTTTCTTT

V: TRBV19
J: TRBJ1-1
D: .
size: .
CDR3: CASSIEDRTDNTEAFF
DNA: TGTGCCAGTAGTATAGAAGATCGGACAGATAACACTGAAGCTTTCTTT

V: TRBV25-1
J: TRBJ2-5
D: .
size: .
CDR3: CASSDWAATQYF
DNA: TGTGCCAGCAGTGACTGGGCCGCGACCCAGTACTTC

V: TRBV27
J: TRBJ2-3
D: TRBD2
size: .
CDR3: CASGLAGDADTQYF
DNA: TGTGCCAGCGGCCTAGCGGGAGACGCAGATACGCAGTATTTT

V: TRBV28
J: TRBJ1-1
D: TRBD1
size: .
CDR3: CASSFQDLRQGATEAFF
DNA: TGTGCCAGCAGTTTTCAGGATCTAAGACAGGGGGCCACTGAAGCTTTCTTT

V: TRBV7-3
J: TRBJ1-2
D: TRBD1
size: .
CDR3: CASSLAHRTGSPGAANYGYTF
DNA: TGTGCCAGCAGCTTAGCCCACCGGACAGGGTCACCGGGGGCAGCTAACTATGGCTACACCTTC

V: TRBV10-3
J: TRBJ1-1
D: TRBD1
size: .
CDR3: CAISESSEQGAEAFF
DNA: TGTGCCATCAGTGAGTCGTCTGAGCAGGGGGCCGAAGCTTTCTTT

V: TRBV9
J: TRBJ2-2
D: TRBD2
size: few
CDR3: CASSVRREVSNTGELFF
DNA: TGTGCCAGCAGCGTAAGACGGGAGGTTTCGAACACCGGGGAGCTGTTTTTT

V: TRBV19
J: TRBJ2-1
D: .
size: .
CDR3: CASSNDFYNEQFF
DNA: TGTGCCAGTAGTAACGACTTCTACAATGAGCAGTTCTTC

V: TRBV27
J: TRBJ2-3
D: TRBD2
size: .
CDR3: CASSHLSGASTDTQYF
DNA: TGTGCCAGCAGTCACCTTAGCGGGGCTAGCACAGATACGCAGTATTTT

V: TRBV25-1
J: TRBJ2-2
D: TRBD1
size: .
CDR3: CASSDYRGSRRELFF
DNA: TGTGCCAGCAGTGATTACAGGGGAAGTCGCAGGGAGCTGTTTTTT

V: TRBV2
J: TRBJ2-1
D: TRBD2
size: .
CDR3: CASSLSLAGGANEQFF
DNA: TGTGCCAGCAGTCTAAGTCTAGCGGGAGGGGCCAATGAGCAGTTCTTC

V: TRBV6-5
J: TRBJ1-4
D: TRBD1
size: .
CDR3: CASSSMTGVEEKLFF
DNA: TGTGCCAGCAGTTCCATGACAGGGGTAGAAGAAAAACTGTTTTTT

V: TRBV7-2
J: TRBJ2-7
D: .
size: once
CDR3: CASSLASGEGSYEQYF
DNA: TGTGCCAGCAGCTTAGCGTCAGGGGAAGGGTCCTACGAGCAGTACTTC

V: TRBV6-5
J: TRBJ2-7
D: TRBD2
size: .
CDR3: CASSSPSGSAPGEQYF
DNA: TGTGCCAGCAGTTCCCCTAGCGGGAGTGCCCCGGGGGAGCAGTACTTC

V: TRBV19
J: TRBJ1-1
D: .
size: .
CDR3: CASSSRAGSGYEAFF
DNA: TGTGCCAGTAGTTCTAGGGCCGGGTCGGGGTATGAAGCTTTCTTT

V: TRBV30
J: TRBJ2-7
D: .
size: .
CDR3: CAWELGGYEQYF
DNA: TGTGCCTGGGAGCTGGGGGGATACGAGCAGTACTTC

V: TRBV7-9
J: TRBJ2-7
D: TRBD1
size: .
CDR3: CASSLVTGTGSYEQYF
DNA: TGTGCCAGCAGCTTAGTGACCGGGACAGGGTCCTACGAGCAGTACTTC